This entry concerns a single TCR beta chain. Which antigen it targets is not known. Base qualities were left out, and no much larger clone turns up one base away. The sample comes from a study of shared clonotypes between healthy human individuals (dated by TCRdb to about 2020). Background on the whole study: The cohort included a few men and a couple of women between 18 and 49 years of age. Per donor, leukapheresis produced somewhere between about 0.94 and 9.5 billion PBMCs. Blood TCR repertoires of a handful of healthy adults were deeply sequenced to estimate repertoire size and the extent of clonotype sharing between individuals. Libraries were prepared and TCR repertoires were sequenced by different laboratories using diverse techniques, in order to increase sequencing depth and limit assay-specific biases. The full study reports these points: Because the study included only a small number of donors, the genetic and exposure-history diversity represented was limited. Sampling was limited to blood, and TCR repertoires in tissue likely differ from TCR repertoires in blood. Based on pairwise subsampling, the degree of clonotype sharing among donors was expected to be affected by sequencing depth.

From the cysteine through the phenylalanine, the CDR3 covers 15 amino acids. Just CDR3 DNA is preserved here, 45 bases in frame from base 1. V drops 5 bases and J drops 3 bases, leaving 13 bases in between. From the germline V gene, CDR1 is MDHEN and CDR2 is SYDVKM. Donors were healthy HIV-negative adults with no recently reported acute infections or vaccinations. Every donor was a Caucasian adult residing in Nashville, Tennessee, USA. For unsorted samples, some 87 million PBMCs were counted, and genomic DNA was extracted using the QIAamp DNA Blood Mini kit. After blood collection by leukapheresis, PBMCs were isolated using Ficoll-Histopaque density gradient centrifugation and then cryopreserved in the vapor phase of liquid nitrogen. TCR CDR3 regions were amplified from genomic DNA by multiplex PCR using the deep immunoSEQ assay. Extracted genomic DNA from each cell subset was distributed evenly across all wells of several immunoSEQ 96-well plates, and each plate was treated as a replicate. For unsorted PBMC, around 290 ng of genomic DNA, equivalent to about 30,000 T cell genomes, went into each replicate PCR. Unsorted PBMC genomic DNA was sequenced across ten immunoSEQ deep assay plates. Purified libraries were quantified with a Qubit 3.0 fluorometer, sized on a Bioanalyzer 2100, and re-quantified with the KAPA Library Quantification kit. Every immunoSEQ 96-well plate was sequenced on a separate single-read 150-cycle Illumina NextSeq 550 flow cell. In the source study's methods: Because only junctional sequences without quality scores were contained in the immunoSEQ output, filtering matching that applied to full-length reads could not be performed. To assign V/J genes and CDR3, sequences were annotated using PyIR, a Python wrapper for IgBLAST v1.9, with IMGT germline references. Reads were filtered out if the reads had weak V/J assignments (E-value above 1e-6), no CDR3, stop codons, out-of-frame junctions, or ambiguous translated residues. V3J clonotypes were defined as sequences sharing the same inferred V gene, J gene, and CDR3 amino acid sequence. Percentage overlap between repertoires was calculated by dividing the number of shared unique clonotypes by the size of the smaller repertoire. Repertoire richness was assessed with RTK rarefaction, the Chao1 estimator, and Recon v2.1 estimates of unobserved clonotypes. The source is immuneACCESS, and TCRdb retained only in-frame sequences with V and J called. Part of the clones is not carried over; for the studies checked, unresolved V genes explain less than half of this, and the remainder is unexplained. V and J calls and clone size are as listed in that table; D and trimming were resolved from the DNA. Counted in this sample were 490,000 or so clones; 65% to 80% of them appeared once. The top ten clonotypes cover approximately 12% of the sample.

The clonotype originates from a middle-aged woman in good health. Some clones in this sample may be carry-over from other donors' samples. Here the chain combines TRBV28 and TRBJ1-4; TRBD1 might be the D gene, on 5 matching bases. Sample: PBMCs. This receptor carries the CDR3 CASSGGGAANEKLFF. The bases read TGTGCCAGCAGTGGGGGGGGAGCCGCTAATGAAAAACTGTTTTTT.